This record concerns one T cell receptor (beta chain) sequence. V dropped 8 bases and J dropped 4; count of bases not matched to a gene: 7. The CDR3 consists of 14 residues. These data are taken from a study of blood T cell repertoires in COVID-19. Study-level background: Collection of acute and convalescent COVID-19 samples took place in the United States, Italy and Spain. T cells, B-cell-depleted T cells, or PBMCs provided the cDNA or gDNA that served as material.

A Seattle source enrolled patients during active infection and followed them longitudinally. Per the authors' pipeline: Cell counts per sample came from amplifying reference gene primers. Sequencing was performed with immunoSEQ multiplex PCR; in TCRdb, only in-frame clones are kept and a portion is missing. V and J calls and clone size are those listed in that table; D and trimming were worked out from the DNA. The profile covers tens of thousands of clones, with 89% appearing a single time and roughly 5.1% taken by the ten largest. J is TRBJ1-4 and V is TRBV23-1; TRBD1 matches at 7 bases. TRBV23-1 is an open reading frame whose function is uncertain. This TCR was sampled from a man aged 55 to 70 with COVID-19, enrolled during active disease. Material for sequencing was peripheral blood. DNA of the CDR3: TGCGCCAGCCCCGCTAGGGGGCGTAATGAAAAACTGTTTTTT. Amino acids: CASPARGRNEKLFF.